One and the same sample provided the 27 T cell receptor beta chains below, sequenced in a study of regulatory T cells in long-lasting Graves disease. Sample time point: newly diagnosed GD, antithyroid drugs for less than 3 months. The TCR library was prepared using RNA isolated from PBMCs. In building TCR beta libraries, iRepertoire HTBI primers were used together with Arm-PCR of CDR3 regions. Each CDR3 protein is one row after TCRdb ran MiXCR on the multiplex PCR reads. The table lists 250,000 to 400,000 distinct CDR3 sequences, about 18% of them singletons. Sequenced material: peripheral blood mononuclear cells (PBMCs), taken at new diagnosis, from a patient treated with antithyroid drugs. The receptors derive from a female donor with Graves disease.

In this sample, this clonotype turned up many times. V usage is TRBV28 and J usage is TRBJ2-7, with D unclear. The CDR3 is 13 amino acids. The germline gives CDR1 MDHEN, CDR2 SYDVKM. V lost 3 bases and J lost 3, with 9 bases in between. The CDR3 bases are TGTGCCAGCAGTTTCGTGGGAAGCTACGAGCAGTACTTC. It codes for CASSFVGSYEQYF.

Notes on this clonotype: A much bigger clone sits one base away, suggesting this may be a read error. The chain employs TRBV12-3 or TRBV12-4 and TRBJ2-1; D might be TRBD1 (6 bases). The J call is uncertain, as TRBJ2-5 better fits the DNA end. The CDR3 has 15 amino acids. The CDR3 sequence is CASGPSSHRVETQYF. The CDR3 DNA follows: TGTGCCAGCGGTCCATCGTCTCACAGGGTAGAGACCCAGTACTTC.

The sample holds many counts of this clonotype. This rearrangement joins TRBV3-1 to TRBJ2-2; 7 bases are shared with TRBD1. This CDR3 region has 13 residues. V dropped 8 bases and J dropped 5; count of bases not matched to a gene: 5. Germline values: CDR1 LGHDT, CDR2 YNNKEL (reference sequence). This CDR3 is CASRQGVTGELFF. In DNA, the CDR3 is TGTGCCAGCCGGCAGGGGGTGACCGGGGAGCTGTTTTTT.

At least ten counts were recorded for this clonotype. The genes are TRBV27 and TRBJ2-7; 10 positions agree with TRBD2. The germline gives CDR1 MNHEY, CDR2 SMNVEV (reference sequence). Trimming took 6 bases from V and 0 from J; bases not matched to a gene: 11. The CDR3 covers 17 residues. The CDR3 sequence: CASREGYRTSGSYEQYF. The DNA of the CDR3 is TGTGCCAGCAGAGAGGGGTATAGGACTAGCGGCTCCTACGAGCAGTACTTC.

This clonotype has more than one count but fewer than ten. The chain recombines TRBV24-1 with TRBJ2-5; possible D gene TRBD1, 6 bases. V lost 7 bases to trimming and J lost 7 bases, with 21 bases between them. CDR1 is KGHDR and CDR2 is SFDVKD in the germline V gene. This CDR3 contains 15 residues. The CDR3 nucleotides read TGTGCCACCAGGGGATCAGGGGAAAGGAGCGGGACCCAGTACTTC. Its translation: CATRGSGERSGTQYF.

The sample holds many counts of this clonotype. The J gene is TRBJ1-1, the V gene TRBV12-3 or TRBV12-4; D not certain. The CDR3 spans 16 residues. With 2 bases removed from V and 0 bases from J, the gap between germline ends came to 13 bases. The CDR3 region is CASSLRGKPLNTEAFF. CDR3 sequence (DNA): TGTGCCAGCAGTTTACGCGGAAAACCTCTGAACACTGAAGCTTTCTTT.

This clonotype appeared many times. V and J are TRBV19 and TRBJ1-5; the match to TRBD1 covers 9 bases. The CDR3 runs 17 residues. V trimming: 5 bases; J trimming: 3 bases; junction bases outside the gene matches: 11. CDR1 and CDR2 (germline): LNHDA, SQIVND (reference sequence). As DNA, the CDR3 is TGTGCCAGTAGTCCCCTCGCGGGACAGGGACTCAATCAGCCCCAGCATTTT. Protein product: CASSPLAGQGLNQPQHF.

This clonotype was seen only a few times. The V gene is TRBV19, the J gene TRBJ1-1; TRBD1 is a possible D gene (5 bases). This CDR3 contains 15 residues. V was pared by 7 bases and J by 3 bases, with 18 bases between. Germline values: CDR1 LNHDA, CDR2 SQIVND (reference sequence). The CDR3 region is CASTPWVQTDTEAFF. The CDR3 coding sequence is TGTGCCAGTACCCCTTGGGTCCAGACAGACACTGAAGCTTTCTTT. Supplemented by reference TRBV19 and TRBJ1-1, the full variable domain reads DGGITQSPKYLFRKEGQNVTLSCEQNLNHDAMYWYRQDPGQGLRLIYYSQIVNDFQKGDIAEGYSVSREKKESFPLTVTSAQKNPTAFYLCASTPWVQTDTEAFFGQGTRLTVV.

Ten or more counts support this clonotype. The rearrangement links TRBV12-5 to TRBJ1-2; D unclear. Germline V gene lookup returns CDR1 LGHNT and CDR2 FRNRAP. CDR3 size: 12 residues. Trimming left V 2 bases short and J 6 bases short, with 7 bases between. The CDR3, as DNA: TGTGCTAGTGGTTTGAACAGTAATGGCTACACCTTC. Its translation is CASGLNSNGYTF. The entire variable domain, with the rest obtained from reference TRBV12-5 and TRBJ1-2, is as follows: DARVTQTPRHKVTEMGQEVTMRCQPILGHNTVFWYRQTMMQGLELLAYFRNRAPLDDSGMPKDRFSAEMPDATLATLKIQPSEPRDSAVYFCASGLNSNGYTFGSGTRLTVV.

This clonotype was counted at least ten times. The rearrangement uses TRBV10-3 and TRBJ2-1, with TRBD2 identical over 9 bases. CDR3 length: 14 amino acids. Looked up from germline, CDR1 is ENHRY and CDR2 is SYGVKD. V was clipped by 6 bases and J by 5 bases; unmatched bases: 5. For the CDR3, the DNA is TGTGCCATCAGGCTAGCGGGGTCTAACAATGAGCAGTTCTTC. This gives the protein CAIRLAGSNNEQFF.

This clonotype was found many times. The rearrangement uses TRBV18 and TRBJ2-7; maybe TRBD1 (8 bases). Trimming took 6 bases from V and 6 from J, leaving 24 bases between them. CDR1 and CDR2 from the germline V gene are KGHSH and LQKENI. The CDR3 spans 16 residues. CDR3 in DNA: TGTGCCAGCTCCCCCCGAACAGGGGGAGGGCCCCGCGAGCAGTACTTC. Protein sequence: CASSPRTGGGPREQYF.

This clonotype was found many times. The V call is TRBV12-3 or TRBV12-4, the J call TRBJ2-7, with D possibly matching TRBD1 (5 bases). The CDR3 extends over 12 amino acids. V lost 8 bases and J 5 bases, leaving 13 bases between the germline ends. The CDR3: CASSERGDEQYF. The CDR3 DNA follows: TGTGCCAGCTCTGAAAGGGGTGACGAGCAGTACTTC.

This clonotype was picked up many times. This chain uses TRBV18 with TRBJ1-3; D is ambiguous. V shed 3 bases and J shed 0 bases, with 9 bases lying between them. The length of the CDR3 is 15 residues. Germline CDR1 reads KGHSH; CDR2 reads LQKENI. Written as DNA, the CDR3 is TGTGCCAGCTCACCTACGCCAGACTCTGGAAACACCATATATTTT. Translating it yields CASSPTPDSGNTIYF.

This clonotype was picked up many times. CDR3 sequence (DNA): TGTGCCATCAGTGGGGGGGCCAGCAATCAGCCCCAGCATTTT. As protein: CAISGGASNQPQHF. The chain recombines TRBV10-3 with TRBJ1-5, with D possibly being TRBD1 (6 bases). The CDR3 sequence is 14 residues long. Germline V gene sequence: CDR1 ENHRY, CDR2 SYGVKD. The germline V and J ends were trimmed by 4 bases and 1 base, with 8 bases remaining between them.

CDR3 nucleotides: TGCGCCGCTAGCGGGATGGCTGATACGCAGTATTTT. It yields the protein CAASGMADTQYF. The chain couples TRBV10-2 to TRBJ2-3; 9 bases are shared with TRBD2. Looked up from germline, CDR1 is WSHSY and CDR2 is SAAADI. V shed 11 bases and J 6 bases; nucleotides not matched to a gene: 6. CDR3 length equals 12 residues.

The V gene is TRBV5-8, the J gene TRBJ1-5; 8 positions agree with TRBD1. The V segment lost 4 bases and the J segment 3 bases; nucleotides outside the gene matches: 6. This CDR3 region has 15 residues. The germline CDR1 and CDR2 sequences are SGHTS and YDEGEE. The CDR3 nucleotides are TGTGCCAGCAGCGCAACAGGGGGTTCCAATCAGCCCCAGCATTTT. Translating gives CASSATGGSNQPQHF.

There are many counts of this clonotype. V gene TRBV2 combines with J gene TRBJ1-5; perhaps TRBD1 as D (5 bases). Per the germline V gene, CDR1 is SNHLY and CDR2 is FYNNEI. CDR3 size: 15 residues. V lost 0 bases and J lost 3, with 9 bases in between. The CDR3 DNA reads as TGTGCCAGCAGTGAAGCATCAGGGCTCAATCAGCCCCAGCATTTT. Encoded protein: CASSEASGLNQPQHF.

Here the CDR3 DNA reads TGTGCCAGCAGCCTGGGACAGTTGGGAGAGACCCAGTACTTC. Residues: CASSLGQLGETQYF. The rearrangement joins TRBV11-2 to TRBJ2-5, with TRBD1 matching 7 bases. This CDR3 comprises 14 residues. Germline V CDR1 and CDR2: SGHAT, FQNNGV. V trimming: 5 bases; J trimming: 4 bases; junction bases outside the gene matches: 7.

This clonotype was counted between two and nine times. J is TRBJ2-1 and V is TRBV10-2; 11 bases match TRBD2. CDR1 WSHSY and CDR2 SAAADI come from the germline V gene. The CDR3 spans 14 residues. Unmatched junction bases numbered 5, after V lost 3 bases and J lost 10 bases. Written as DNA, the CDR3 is TGCGCCAGCAGTGACCTAGCGGGAGGTCGCGAGCAGTTCTTC. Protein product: CASSDLAGGREQFF.

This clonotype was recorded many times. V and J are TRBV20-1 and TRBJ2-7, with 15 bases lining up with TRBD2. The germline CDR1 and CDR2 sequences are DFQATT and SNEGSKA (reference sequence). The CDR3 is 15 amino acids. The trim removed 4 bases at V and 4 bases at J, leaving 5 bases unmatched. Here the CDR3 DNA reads TGCAGTGCTAACCCAGGACTAGCGGGAGGGTACGAGCAGTACTTC. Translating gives CSANPGLAGGYEQYF.

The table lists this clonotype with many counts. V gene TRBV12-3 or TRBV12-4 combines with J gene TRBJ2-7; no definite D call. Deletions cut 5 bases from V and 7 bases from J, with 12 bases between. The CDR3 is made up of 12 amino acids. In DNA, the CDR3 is TGTGCCAGCAGTCCCCAATGGCAGGAGCAGTACTTC. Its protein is CASSPQWQEQYF.

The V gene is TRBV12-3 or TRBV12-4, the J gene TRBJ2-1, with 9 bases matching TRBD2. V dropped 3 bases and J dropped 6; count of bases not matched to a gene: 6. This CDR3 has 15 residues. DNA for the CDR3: TGTGCCAGCAGTTTGGGACTAGCCTCCCTCAATGAGCAGTTCTTC. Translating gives CASSLGLASLNEQFF.

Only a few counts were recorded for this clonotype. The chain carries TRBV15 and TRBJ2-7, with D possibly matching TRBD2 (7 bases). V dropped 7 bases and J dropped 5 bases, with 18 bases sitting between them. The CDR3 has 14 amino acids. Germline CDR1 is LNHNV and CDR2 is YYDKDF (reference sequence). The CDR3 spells CATKGGGGLHEQYF. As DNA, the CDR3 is TGTGCCACCAAGGGGGGGGGGGGGCTTCACGAGCAGTACTTC.

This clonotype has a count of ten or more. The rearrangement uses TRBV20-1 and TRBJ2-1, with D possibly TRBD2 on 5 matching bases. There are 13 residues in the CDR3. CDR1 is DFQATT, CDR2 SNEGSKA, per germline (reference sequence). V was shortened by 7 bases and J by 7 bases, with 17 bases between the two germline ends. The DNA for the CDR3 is TGCAGTGTGTCCCTCCTAGCAGATAATGAGCAGTTCTTC. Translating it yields CSVSLLADNEQFF.

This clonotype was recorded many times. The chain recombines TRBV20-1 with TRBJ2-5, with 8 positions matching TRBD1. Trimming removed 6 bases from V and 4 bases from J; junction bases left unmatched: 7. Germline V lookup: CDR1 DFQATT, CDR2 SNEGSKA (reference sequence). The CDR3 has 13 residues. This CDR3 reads CSAMTGVAETQYF. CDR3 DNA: TGCAGTGCCATGACAGGGGTTGCAGAGACCCAGTACTTC.

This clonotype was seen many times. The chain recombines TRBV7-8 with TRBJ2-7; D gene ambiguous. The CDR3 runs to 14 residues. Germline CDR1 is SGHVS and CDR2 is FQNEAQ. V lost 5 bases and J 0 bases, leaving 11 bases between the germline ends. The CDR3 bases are TGTGCCAGCAGCAGTCGTTTGCTCTCCTACGAGCAGTACTTC. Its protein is CASSSRLLSYEQYF.

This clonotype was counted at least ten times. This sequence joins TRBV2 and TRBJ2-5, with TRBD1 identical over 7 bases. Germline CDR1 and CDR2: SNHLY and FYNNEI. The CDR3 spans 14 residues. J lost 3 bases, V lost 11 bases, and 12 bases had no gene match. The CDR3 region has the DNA TGTGCCTCCCGACCCAGGCAGGGGGAAGAGACCCAGTACTTC. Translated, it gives CASRPRQGEETQYF.